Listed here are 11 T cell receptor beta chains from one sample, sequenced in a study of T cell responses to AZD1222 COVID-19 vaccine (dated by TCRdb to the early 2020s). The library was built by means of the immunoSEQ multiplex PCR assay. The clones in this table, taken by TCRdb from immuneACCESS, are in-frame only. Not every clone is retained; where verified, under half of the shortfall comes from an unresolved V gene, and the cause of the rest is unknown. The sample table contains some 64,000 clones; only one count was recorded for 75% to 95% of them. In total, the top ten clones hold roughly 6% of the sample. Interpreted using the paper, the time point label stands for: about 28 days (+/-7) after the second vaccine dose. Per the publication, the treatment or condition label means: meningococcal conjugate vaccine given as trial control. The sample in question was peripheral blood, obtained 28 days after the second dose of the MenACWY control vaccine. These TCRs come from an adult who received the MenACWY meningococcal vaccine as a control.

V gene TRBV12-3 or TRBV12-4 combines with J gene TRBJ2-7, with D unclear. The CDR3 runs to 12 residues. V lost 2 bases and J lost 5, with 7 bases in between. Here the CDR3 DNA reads TGTGCCAGCAGTTTATTGGGGAACGAGCAGTACTTC. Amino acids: CASSLLGNEQYF.

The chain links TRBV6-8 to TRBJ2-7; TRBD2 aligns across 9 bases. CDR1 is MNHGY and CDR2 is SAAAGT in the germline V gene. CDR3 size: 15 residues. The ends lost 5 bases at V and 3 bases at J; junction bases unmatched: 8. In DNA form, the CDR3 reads TGTGCCAGCAGTCCCCGGGGTAGCGGGAGCTACGAGCAGTACTTC. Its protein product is CASSPRGSGSYEQYF.

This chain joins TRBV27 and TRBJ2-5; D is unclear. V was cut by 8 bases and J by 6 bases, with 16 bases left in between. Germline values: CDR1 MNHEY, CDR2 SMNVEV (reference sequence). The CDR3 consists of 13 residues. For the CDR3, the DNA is TGTGCCAGCTCCGACCTGTGGAGCAAGACCCAGTACTTC. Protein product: CASSDLWSKTQYF.

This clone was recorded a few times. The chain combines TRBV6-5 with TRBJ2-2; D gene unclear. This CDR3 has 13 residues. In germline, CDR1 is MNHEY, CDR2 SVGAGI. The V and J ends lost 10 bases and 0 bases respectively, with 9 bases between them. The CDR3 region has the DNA TGTGCCACGCGCCGGGCGAACACCGGGGAGCTGTTTTTT. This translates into CATRRANTGELFF.

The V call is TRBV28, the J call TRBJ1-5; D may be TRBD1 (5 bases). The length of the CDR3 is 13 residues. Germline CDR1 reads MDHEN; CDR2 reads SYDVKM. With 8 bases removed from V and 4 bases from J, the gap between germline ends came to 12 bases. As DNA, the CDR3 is TGTGCCAGCTCCTACCGGGGGAATCAGCCCCAGCATTTT. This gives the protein CASSYRGNQPQHF. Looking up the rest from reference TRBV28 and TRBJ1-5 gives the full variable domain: DVKVTQSSRYLVKRTGEKVFLECVQDMDHENMFWYRQDPGLGLRLIYFSYDVKMKEKGDIPEGYSVSREKKERFSLILESASTNQTSMYLCASSYRGNQPQHFGDGTRLSIL.

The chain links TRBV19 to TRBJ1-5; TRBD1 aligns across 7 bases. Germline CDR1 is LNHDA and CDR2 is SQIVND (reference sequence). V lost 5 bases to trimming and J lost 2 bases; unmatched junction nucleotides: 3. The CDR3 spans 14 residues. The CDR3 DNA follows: TGTGCCAGTAGTGAAACAGGGGGCAATCAGCCCCAGCATTTT. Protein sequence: CASSETGGNQPQHF.

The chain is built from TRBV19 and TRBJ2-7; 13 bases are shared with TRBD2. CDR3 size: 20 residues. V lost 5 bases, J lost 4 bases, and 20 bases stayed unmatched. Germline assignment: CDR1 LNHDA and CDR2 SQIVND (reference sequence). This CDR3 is CASSPLSPGLAGPHSYEQYF. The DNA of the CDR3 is TGTGCCAGTAGTCCACTGAGCCCGGGACTAGCGGGACCGCATTCTTACGAGCAGTACTTC.

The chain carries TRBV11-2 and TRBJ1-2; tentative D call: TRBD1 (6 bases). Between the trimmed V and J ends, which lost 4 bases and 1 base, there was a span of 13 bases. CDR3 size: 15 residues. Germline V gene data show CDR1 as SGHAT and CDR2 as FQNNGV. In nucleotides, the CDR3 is TGTGCCAGCAGCTGGGGGCCAGGGATTAACTATGGCTACACCTTC. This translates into CASSWGPGINYGYTF. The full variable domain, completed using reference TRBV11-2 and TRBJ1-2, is EAGVAQSPRYKIIEKRQSVAFWCNPISGHATLYWYQQILGQGPKLLIQFQNNGVVDDSQLPKDRFSAERLKGVDSTLKIQPAKLEDSAVYLCASSWGPGINYGYTFGSGTRLTVV.

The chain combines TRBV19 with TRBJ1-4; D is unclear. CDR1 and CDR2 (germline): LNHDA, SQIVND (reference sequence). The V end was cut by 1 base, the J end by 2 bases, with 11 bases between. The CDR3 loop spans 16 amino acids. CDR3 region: CASSIGFRSTNEKLFF. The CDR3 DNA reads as TGTGCCAGTAGTATAGGGTTCCGGTCCACTAATGAAAAACTGTTTTTT.

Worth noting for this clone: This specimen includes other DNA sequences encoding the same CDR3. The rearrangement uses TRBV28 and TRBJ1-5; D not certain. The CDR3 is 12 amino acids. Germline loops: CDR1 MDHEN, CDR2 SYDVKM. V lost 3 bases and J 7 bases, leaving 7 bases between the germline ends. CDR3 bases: TGTGCCAGCAGTTTCGGTTTGCAGCCCCAGCATTTT. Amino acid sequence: CASSFGLQPQHF.

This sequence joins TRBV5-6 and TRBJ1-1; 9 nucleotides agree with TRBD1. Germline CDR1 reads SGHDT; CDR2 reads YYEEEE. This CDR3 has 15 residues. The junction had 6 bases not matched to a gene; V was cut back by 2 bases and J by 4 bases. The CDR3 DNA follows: TGTGCCAGCAGCTTCCGGACAGGGGCTAGCACTGAAGCTTTCTTT. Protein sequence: CASSFRTGASTEAFF.